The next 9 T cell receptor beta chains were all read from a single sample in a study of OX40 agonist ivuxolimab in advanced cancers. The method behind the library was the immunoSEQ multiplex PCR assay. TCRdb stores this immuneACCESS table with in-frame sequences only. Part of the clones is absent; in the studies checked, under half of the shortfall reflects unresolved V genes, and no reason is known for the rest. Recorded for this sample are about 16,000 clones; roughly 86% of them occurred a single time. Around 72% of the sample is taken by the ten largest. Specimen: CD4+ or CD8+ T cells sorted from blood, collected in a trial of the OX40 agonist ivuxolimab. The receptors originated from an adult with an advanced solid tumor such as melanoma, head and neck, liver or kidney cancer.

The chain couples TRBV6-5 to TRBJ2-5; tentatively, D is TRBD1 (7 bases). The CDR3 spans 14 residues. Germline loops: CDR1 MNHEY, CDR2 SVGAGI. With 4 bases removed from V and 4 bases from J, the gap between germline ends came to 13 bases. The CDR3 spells CASSSRGDGETQYF. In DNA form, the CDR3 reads TGTGCCAGCAGTTCCAGGGGGGATGGAGAGACCCAGTACTTC.

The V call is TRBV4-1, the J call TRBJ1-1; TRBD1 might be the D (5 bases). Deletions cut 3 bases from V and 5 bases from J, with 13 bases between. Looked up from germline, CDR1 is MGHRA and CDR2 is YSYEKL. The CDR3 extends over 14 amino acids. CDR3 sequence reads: CASSHWDLATEAFF. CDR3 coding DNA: TGCGCCAGCAGCCACTGGGACTTAGCTACTGAAGCTTTCTTT.

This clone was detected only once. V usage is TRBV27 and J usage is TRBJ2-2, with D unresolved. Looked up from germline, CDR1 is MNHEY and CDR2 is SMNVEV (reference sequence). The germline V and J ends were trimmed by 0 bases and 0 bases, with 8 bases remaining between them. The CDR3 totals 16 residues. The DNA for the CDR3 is TGTGCCAGCAGTTTATCGGCAGGAGCGAACACCGGGGAGCTGTTTTTT. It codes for CASSLSAGANTGELFF.

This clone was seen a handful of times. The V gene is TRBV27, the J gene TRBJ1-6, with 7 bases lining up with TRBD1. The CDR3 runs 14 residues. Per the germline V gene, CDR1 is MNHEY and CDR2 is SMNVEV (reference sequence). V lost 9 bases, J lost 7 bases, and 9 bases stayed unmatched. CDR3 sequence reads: CASTTGTVNSPLHF. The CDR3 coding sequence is TGTGCCAGTACGACGGGGACAGTAAATTCACCCCTCCACTTT.

Here the CDR3 reads CASSIDSWEGEQFF. In DNA, the CDR3 is TGTGCCAGTAGTATAGATTCTTGGGAGGGCGAGCAGTTCTTC. The V and J genes are TRBV19 and TRBJ2-1; TRBD2 aligns across 7 bases. Looked up from germline, CDR1 is LNHDA and CDR2 is SQIVND (reference sequence). The CDR3 extends over 14 amino acids. V dropped 0 bases and J dropped 10; count of bases not matched to a gene: 6.

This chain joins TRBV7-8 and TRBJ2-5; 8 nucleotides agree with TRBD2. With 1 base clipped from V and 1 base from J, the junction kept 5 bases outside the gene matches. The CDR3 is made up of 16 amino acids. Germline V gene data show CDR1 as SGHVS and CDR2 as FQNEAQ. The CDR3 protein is CASSLENSGAQETQYF. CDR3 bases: TGTGCCAGCAGCTTAGAAAATAGCGGGGCCCAAGAGACCCAGTACTTC.

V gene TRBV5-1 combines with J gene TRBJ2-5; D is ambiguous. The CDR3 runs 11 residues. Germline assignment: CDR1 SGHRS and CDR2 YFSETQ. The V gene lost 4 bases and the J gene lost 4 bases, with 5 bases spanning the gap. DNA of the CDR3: TGCGCCAGCAGCCCGGGAGAGACCCAGTACTTC. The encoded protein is CASSPGETQYF.

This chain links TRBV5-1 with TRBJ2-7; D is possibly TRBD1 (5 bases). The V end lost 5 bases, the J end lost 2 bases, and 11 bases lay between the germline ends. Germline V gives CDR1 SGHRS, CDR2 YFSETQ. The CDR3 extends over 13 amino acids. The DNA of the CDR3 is TGCGCCAGCAGTAGAACAGGAGCCTACGAGCAGTACTTC. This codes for CASSRTGAYEQYF.

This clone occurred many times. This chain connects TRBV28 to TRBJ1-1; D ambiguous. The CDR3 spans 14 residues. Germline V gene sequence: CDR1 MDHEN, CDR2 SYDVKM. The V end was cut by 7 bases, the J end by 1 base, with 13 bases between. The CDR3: CASTRTGENTEAFF. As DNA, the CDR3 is TGTGCCAGCACCCGAACCGGGGAGAACACTGAAGCTTTCTTT.